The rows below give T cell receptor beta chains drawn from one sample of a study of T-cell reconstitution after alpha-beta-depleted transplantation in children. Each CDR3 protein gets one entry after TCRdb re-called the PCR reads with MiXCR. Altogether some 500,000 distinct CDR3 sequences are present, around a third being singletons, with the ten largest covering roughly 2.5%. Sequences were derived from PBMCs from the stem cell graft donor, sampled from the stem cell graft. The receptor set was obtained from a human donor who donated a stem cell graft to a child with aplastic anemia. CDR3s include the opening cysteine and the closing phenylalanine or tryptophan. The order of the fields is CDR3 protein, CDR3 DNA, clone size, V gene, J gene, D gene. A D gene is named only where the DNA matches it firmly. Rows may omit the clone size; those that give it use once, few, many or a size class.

CDR3aa: CASSVRSDTQYF
CDR3nt: TGTGCCAGCAGCGTACGGTCAGATACGCAGTATTTT
abundance: -
v_gene: TRBV9
j_gene: TRBJ2-3
d_gene: -

CDR3aa: CASSQTPGEDTQYF
CDR3nt: TGTGCCAGCAGCCAAACTCCTGGGGAGGATACGCAGTATTTT
abundance: -
v_gene: TRBV3-1
j_gene: TRBJ2-3
d_gene: -

CDR3aa: CASSQDRVAGVTEQFF
CDR3nt: TGCGCCAGCAGCCAAGATCGTGTAGCGGGAGTGACTGAGCAGTTCTTC
abundance: -
v_gene: TRBV4-3
j_gene: TRBJ2-1
d_gene: TRBD2

CDR3aa: CASSALGQGAGEQYF
CDR3nt: TGTGCCAGCAGTGCCTTGGGACAGGGGGCGGGGGAGCAGTACTTC
abundance: -
v_gene: TRBV25-1
j_gene: TRBJ2-7
d_gene: TRBD1

CDR3aa: CASSLDISGANVLTF
CDR3nt: TGCGCCAGCAGCTTGGACATCTCTGGGGCCAACGTCCTGACTTTC
abundance: few
v_gene: TRBV5-1
j_gene: TRBJ2-6
d_gene: -

CDR3aa: CASSYSIRGAYEQYF
CDR3nt: TGTGCCAGCAGTTACTCGATCAGGGGGGCGTACGAGCAGTACTTC
abundance: -
v_gene: TRBV6-5
j_gene: TRBJ2-7
d_gene: -

CDR3aa: CASSLAPGNEQFF
CDR3nt: TGTGCCAGCAGCTTAGCCCCTGGGAATGAGCAGTTCTTC
abundance: many
v_gene: TRBV7-3
j_gene: TRBJ2-1
d_gene: -

CDR3aa: CSVGTSLGREQFF
CDR3nt: TGCAGCGTTGGCACCTCTTTGGGCCGAGAGCAGTTCTTC
abundance: -
v_gene: TRBV29-1
j_gene: TRBJ2-1
d_gene: -

CDR3aa: CSVEDLLSYNEQFF
CDR3nt: TGCAGCGTTGAAGATCTCCTATCATACAATGAGCAGTTCTTC
abundance: -
v_gene: TRBV29-1
j_gene: TRBJ2-1
d_gene: -

CDR3aa: CAISDDGSSYEQYF
CDR3nt: TGTGCCATCAGTGACGACGGGAGCTCCTACGAGCAGTACTTC
abundance: -
v_gene: TRBV10-3
j_gene: TRBJ2-7
d_gene: -

CDR3aa: CASREQGMNTEAFF
CDR3nt: TGCGCCAGCAGAGAACAGGGAATGAACACTGAAGCTTTCTTT
abundance: -
v_gene: TRBV5-1
j_gene: TRBJ1-1
d_gene: -

CDR3aa: CASAREGHQNTEAFF
CDR3nt: TGTGCCAGCGCGCGAGAGGGACACCAGAACACTGAAGCTTTCTTT
abundance: -
v_gene: TRBV3-1
j_gene: TRBJ1-1
d_gene: -

CDR3aa: CASSFEGAVGETQYF
CDR3nt: TGTGCCAGCAGTTTCGAGGGGGCTGTGGGGGAGACCCAGTACTTC
abundance: few
v_gene: TRBV27
j_gene: TRBJ2-5
d_gene: TRBD1

CDR3aa: CASRHTGYVSGANVLTF
CDR3nt: TGCGCCAGCAGACACACAGGATACGTCTCTGGGGCCAACGTCCTGACTTTC
abundance: few
v_gene: TRBV5-1
j_gene: TRBJ2-6
d_gene: -

CDR3aa: CASSPNRGDMSGANVLTF
CDR3nt: TGTGCCAGCTCGCCCAATCGTGGGGACATGTCTGGGGCCAACGTCCTGACTTTC
abundance: few
v_gene: TRBV18
j_gene: TRBJ2-6
d_gene: -

CDR3aa: CASSPTPGTANEQFF
CDR3nt: TGTGCCAGCAGTCCAACCCCCGGGACAGCCAATGAGCAGTTCTTC
abundance: few
v_gene: TRBV27
j_gene: TRBJ2-1
d_gene: TRBD1

CDR3aa: CARAGKGQRETQYF
CDR3nt: TGTGCCAGAGCGGGCAAGGGACAGAGGGAGACCCAGTACTTC
abundance: -
v_gene: TRBV5-3
j_gene: TRBJ2-5
d_gene: TRBD1

CDR3aa: CASSSGNTGELFF
CDR3nt: TGTGCCAGCAGTAGCGGGAACACCGGGGAGCTGTTTTTT
abundance: many
v_gene: TRBV6-4
j_gene: TRBJ2-2
d_gene: -

CDR3aa: CASSLQGLTYNEQFF
CDR3nt: TGTGCCAGCAGCTTGCAGGGACTGACGTACAATGAGCAGTTCTTC
abundance: -
v_gene: TRBV11-3
j_gene: TRBJ2-1
d_gene: -

CDR3aa: CARSGGRAGGNTGELFF
CDR3nt: TGTGCCAGAAGCGGCGGCAGAGCGGGAGGCAACACCGGGGAGCTGTTTTTT
abundance: -
v_gene: TRBV5-3
j_gene: TRBJ2-2
d_gene: TRBD2

CDR3aa: CASSLSLAEEEYGYTF
CDR3nt: TGTGCCAGCAGCTTAAGTCTTGCCGAGGAGGAGTATGGCTACACCTTC
abundance: -
v_gene: TRBV7-8
j_gene: TRBJ1-2
d_gene: -

CDR3aa: CASSRWERVAGGDTQYF
CDR3nt: TGTGCCAGCAGTCGTTGGGAGAGGGTAGCGGGAGGAGATACGCAGTATTTT
abundance: few
v_gene: TRBV7-2
j_gene: TRBJ2-3
d_gene: TRBD2

CDR3aa: CASSRDRGGNEQFF
CDR3nt: TGCGCCAGCAGCCGGGACAGGGGGGGCAATGAGCAGTTCTTC
abundance: -
v_gene: TRBV4-3
j_gene: TRBJ2-1
d_gene: TRBD1

CDR3aa: CASSGTPGVRDIYEQYF
CDR3nt: TGTGCCAGCAGTGGAACACCCGGGGTTCGGGATATCTACGAGCAGTACTTC
abundance: -
v_gene: TRBV25-1
j_gene: TRBJ2-7
d_gene: -

CDR3aa: CSVDHGSLDEQFF
CDR3nt: TGCAGCGTTGATCACGGGAGTCTAGATGAGCAGTTCTTC
abundance: few
v_gene: TRBV29-1
j_gene: TRBJ2-1
d_gene: -

CDR3aa: CASGPGTRNYGYTF
CDR3nt: TGTGCTAGTGGTCCCGGGACACGGAACTATGGCTACACCTTC
abundance: -
v_gene: TRBV12-5
j_gene: TRBJ1-2
d_gene: -

CDR3aa: CASGTGAGGDETQYF
CDR3nt: TGTGCCAGCGGGACGGGAGCGGGAGGGGATGAGACCCAGTACTTC
abundance: few
v_gene: TRBV12-3/TRBV12-4
j_gene: TRBJ2-5
d_gene: TRBD2

CDR3aa: CASSEFSAGVPDTQYF
CDR3nt: TGTGCCAGCAGTGAATTCTCGGCAGGGGTGCCAGATACGCAGTATTTT
abundance: few
v_gene: TRBV2
j_gene: TRBJ2-3
d_gene: -

CDR3aa: CASSIWHQNTEAFF
CDR3nt: TGTGCCAGTAGTATTTGGCACCAGAACACTGAAGCTTTCTTT
abundance: few
v_gene: TRBV19
j_gene: TRBJ1-1
d_gene: -

CDR3aa: CASGPPGSNTGELFF
CDR3nt: TGCGCCAGCGGGCCCCCCGGATCGAACACCGGGGAGCTGTTTTTT
abundance: -
v_gene: TRBV5-1
j_gene: TRBJ2-2
d_gene: -

CDR3aa: CASSEYIGAGFETQYF
CDR3nt: TGTGCCAGCAGTGAATATATTGGGGCAGGGTTTGAGACCCAGTACTTC
abundance: few
v_gene: TRBV25-1
j_gene: TRBJ2-5
d_gene: -

CDR3aa: CASSARGTSGRYYNEQFF
CDR3nt: TGTGCCAGCAGCGCCAGAGGGACTAGCGGACGCTATTACAATGAGCAGTTCTTC
abundance: few
v_gene: TRBV11-1
j_gene: TRBJ2-1
d_gene: TRBD2

CDR3aa: CASSYGQAELFF
CDR3nt: TGTGCCAGCAGCTATGGACAGGCCGAACTGTTTTTT
abundance: -
v_gene: TRBV6-6
j_gene: TRBJ1-4
d_gene: TRBD1

CDR3aa: CASSYITAERSEQFF
CDR3nt: TGTGCCAGCAGTTACATTACGGCCGAGCGGAGTGAGCAGTTCTTC
abundance: -
v_gene: TRBV6-5
j_gene: TRBJ2-1
d_gene: -

CDR3aa: CASSPPPSALQSLAQFF
CDR3nt: TGTGCCAGCAGCCCGCCCCCGTCAGCCCTCCAGTCTTTGGCCCAGTTCTTC
abundance: -
v_gene: TRBV9
j_gene: TRBJ2-1
d_gene: -

CDR3aa: CASSWNTGMANTEAFF
CDR3nt: TGCGCCAGCAGCTGGAATACAGGGATGGCGAACACTGAAGCTTTCTTT
abundance: few
v_gene: TRBV5-1
j_gene: TRBJ1-1
d_gene: -

CDR3aa: CSAWTVGNQPQHF
CDR3nt: TGCAGTGCTTGGACAGTCGGTAATCAGCCCCAGCATTTT
abundance: few
v_gene: TRBV20-1
j_gene: TRBJ1-5
d_gene: -

CDR3aa: CASSSRSSNQPQHF
CDR3nt: TGTGCCAGCAGTTCACGGAGCAGCAATCAGCCCCAGCATTTT
abundance: few
v_gene: TRBV12-3/TRBV12-4
j_gene: TRBJ1-5
d_gene: -

CDR3aa: CASSLSGGTRGNQPQHF
CDR3nt: TGTGCCAGCAGCTTAAGTGGAGGGACGCGAGGCAATCAGCCCCAGCATTTT
abundance: -
v_gene: TRBV7-3
j_gene: TRBJ1-5
d_gene: -

CDR3aa: CASSTTGGDNQPQHF
CDR3nt: TGTGCCAGCAGCACGACAGGGGGCGACAATCAGCCCCAGCATTTT
abundance: -
v_gene: TRBV7-2
j_gene: TRBJ1-5
d_gene: TRBD1

CDR3aa: CSARSWGLGRADTQYF
CDR3nt: TGCAGTGCTAGATCATGGGGACTAGGACGAGCAGATACGCAGTATTTT
abundance: -
v_gene: TRBV20-1
j_gene: TRBJ2-3
d_gene: TRBD2

CDR3aa: CASSQDLRSSGANVLTF
CDR3nt: TGCGCCAGCAGCCAAGATCTGCGGAGCTCTGGGGCCAACGTCCTGACTTTC
abundance: -
v_gene: TRBV4-1
j_gene: TRBJ2-6
d_gene: -

CDR3aa: CASSQESEQYF
CDR3nt: TGTGCCAGCAGCCAAGAATCCGAGCAGTACTTC
abundance: few
v_gene: TRBV3-1
j_gene: TRBJ2-7
d_gene: -

CDR3aa: CASSLGRQGYNSPLHF
CDR3nt: TGTGCCAGCAGTTTAGGCCGCCAAGGCTATAATTCACCCCTCCACTTT
abundance: -
v_gene: TRBV12-3/TRBV12-4
j_gene: TRBJ1-6
d_gene: -

CDR3aa: CASRRGSQETQYF
CDR3nt: TGTGCCAGTCGAAGGGGCTCCCAAGAGACCCAGTACTTC
abundance: -
v_gene: TRBV30
j_gene: TRBJ2-5
d_gene: -

CDR3aa: CASSLGSGGRTEAFF
CDR3nt: TGTGCCAGCAGTTTGGGTTCGGGGGGGCGCACTGAAGCTTTCTTT
abundance: -
v_gene: TRBV12-3/TRBV12-4
j_gene: TRBJ1-1
d_gene: -

CDR3aa: CSVVGGGGYGYTF
CDR3nt: TGCAGCGTGGTCGGCGGAGGGGGCTATGGCTACACCTTC
abundance: many
v_gene: TRBV29-1
j_gene: TRBJ1-2
d_gene: -

CDR3aa: CASSFGGPSYEQYF
CDR3nt: TGTGCCAGCAGTTTCGGGGGGCCGTCCTACGAGCAGTACTTC
abundance: many
v_gene: TRBV27
j_gene: TRBJ2-7
d_gene: -

CDR3aa: CASSSSIAGPQFF
CDR3nt: TGTGCCAGCAGCTCTTCGATAGCGGGGCCCCAGTTCTTC
abundance: many
v_gene: TRBV7-6
j_gene: TRBJ2-1
d_gene: TRBD2

CDR3aa: CASSGIQGRDQPQHF
CDR3nt: TGCGCCAGCAGCGGAATACAGGGGAGGGATCAGCCCCAGCATTTT
abundance: -
v_gene: TRBV5-1
j_gene: TRBJ1-5
d_gene: TRBD1

CDR3aa: CSAPAGPFSSSYEQYF
CDR3nt: TGCAGTGCCCCAGCGGGACCTTTCTCCTCCTCCTACGAGCAGTACTTC
abundance: -
v_gene: TRBV20-1
j_gene: TRBJ2-7
d_gene: TRBD2

CDR3aa: CASSVGNLAGVADTQYF
CDR3nt: TGTGCCAGCAGCGTAGGGAACCTAGCGGGAGTGGCAGATACGCAGTATTTT
abundance: -
v_gene: TRBV9
j_gene: TRBJ2-3
d_gene: TRBD2

CDR3aa: CASSLLGQRPSTDTQYF
CDR3nt: TGTGCCAGCAGTTTACTGGGGCAGCGACCTAGCACAGATACGCAGTATTTT
abundance: -
v_gene: TRBV27
j_gene: TRBJ2-3
d_gene: -

CDR3aa: CSAPTSGTSGRTITDTQYF
CDR3nt: TGCAGTGCTCCGACGTCCGGGACTAGCGGGCGTACTATCACAGATACGCAGTATTTT
abundance: few
v_gene: TRBV20-1
j_gene: TRBJ2-3
d_gene: TRBD2

CDR3aa: CASSIGTNQPQHF
CDR3nt: TGTGCCAGCAGTATTGGGACTAATCAGCCCCAGCATTTT
abundance: -
v_gene: TRBV6-1
j_gene: TRBJ1-5
d_gene: -